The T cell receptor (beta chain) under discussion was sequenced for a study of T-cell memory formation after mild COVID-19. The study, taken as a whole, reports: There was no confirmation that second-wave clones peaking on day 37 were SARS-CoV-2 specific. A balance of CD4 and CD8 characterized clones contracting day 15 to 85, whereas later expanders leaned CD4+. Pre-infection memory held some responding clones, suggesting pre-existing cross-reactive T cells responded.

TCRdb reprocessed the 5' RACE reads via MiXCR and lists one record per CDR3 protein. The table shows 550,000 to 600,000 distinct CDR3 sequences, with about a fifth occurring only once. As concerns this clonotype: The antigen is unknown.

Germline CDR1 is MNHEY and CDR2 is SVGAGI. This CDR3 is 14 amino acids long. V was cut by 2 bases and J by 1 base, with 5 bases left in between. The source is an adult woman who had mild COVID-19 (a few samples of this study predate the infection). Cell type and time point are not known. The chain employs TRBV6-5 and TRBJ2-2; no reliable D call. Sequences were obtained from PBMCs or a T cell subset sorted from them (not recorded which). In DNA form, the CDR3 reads TGTGCCAGCAGTTACAGGTTGAACACCGGGGAGCTGTTTTTT. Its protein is CASSYRLNTGELFF.